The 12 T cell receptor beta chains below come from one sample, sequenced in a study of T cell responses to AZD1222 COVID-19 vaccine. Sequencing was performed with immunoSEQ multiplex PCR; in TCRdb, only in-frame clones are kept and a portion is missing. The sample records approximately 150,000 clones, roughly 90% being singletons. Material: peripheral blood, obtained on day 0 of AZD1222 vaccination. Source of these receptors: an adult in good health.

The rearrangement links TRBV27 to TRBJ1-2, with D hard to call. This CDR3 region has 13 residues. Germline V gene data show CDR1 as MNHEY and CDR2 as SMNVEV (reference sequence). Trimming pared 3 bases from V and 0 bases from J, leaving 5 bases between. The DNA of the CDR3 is TGTGCCAGCAGTTTCGGCGCTAACTATGGCTACACCTTC. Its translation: CASSFGANYGYTF.

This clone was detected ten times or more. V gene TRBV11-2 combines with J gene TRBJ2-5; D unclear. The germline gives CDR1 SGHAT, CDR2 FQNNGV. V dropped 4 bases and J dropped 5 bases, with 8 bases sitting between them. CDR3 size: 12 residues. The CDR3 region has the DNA TGTGCCAGCAGCTCCTATGCGGAGACCCAGTACTTC. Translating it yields CASSSYAETQYF.

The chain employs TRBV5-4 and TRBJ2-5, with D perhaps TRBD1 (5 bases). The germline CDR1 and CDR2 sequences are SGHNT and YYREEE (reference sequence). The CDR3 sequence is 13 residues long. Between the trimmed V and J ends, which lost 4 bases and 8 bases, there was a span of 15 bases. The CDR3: CASSPKDKSTQYF. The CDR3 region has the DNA TGTGCCAGCAGCCCAAAGGACAAGAGTACCCAGTACTTC.

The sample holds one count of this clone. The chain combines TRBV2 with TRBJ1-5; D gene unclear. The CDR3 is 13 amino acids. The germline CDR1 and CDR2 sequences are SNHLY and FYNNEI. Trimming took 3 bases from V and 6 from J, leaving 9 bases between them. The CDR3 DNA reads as TGTGCCAGCAGTGAGTTCCAATTTCAGCCCCAGCATTTT. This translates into CASSEFQFQPQHF.

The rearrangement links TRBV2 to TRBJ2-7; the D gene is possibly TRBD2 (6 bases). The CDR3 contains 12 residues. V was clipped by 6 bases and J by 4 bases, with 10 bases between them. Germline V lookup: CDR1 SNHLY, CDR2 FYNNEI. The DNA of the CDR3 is TGTGCCAGCAGGGGGACTCTTTACGAGCAGTACTTC. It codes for CASRGTLYEQYF.

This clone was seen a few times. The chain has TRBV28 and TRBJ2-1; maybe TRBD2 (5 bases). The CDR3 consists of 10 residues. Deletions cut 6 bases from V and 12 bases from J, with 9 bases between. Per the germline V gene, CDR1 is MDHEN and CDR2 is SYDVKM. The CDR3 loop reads CASSSRGQFF. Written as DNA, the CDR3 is TGTGCCAGCAGCTCCCGGGGGCAGTTCTTC. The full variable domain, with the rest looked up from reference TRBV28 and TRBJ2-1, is DVKVTQSSRYLVKRTGEKVFLECVQDMDHENMFWYRQDPGLGLRLIYFSYDVKMKEKGDIPEGYSVSREKKERFSLILESASTNQTSMYLCASSSRGQFFGPGTRLTVL.

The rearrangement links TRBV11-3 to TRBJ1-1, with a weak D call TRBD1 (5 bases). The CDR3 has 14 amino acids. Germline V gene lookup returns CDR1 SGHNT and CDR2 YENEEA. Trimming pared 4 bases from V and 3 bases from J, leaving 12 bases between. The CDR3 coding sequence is TGTGCCAGCAGCTCTCAGGGTAGTTACACTGAAGCTTTCTTT. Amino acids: CASSSQGSYTEAFF. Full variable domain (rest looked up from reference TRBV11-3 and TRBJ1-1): EAGVVQSPRYKIIEKKQPVAFWCNPISGHNTLYWYLQNLGQGPELLIRYENEEAVDDSQLPKDRFSAERLKGVDSTLKIQPAELGDSAVYLCASSSQGSYTEAFFGQGTRLTVV.

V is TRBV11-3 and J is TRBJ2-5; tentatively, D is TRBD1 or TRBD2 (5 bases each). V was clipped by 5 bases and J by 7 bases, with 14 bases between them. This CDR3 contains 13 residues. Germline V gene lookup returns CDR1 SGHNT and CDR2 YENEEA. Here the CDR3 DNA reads TGTGCCAGCAGCCGCCGGGACCTCAGGACCCAGTACTTC. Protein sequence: CASSRRDLRTQYF.

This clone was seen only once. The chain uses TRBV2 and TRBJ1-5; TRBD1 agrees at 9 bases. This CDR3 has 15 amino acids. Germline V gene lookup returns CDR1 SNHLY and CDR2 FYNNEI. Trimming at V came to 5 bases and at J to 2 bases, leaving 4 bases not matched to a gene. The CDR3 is CASSQDRGGNQPQHF. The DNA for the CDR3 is TGTGCCAGCAGTCAGGACAGGGGTGGCAATCAGCCCCAGCATTTT.

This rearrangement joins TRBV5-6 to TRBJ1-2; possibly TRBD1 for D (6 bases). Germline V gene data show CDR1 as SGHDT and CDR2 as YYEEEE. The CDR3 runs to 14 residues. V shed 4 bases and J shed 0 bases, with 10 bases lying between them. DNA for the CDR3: TGTGCCAGCAGCCGTGGGGGGCCTAACTATGGCTACACCTTC. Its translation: CASSRGGPNYGYTF.

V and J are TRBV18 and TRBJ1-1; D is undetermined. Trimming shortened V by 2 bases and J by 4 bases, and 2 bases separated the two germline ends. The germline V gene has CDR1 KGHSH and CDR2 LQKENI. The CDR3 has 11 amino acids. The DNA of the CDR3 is TGTGCCAGCTCACCAGCCACTGAAGCTTTCTTT. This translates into CASSPATEAFF.

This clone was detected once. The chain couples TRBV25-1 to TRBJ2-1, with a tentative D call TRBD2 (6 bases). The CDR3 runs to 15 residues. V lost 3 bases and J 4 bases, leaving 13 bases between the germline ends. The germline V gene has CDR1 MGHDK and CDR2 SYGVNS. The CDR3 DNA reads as TGTGCCAGCAGTGATCTGGCGGGAACGTACAATGAGCAGTTCTTC. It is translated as CASSDLAGTYNEQFF.